The next 32 T cell receptor beta chains were all read from a single sample in a study of blood T cells in healthy people across ages. Using a J-beta primer mix together with a sample-barcoded 5' primer, a second PCR was run for roughly 7 to 12 cycles. TCRdb re-called the 5' RACE reads through MiXCR, storing one row per CDR3 protein. This sample has hundreds of thousands of distinct CDR3 sequences, with approximately 50% found just once. Input material: blood. The receptors shown here come from a woman aged 60-75 years in good health.

This chain uses TRBV25-1 with TRBJ2-5, with 9 bases that match TRBD2. The length of the CDR3 is 16 residues. Germline assignment: CDR1 MGHDK and CDR2 SYGVNS. The V segment lost 2 bases and the J segment 5 bases; nucleotides outside the gene matches: 9. The CDR3 DNA reads TGTGCCAGCAGTGAAGGTGGCGGGAGGGCCGGGGAGACCCAGTACTTC. Translated, it gives CASSEGGGRAGETQYF.

The sample holds a few counts of this clonotype. The chain is built from TRBV14 and TRBJ2-7; 12 bases fit TRBD1. The junction had 6 bases not matched to a gene; V was cut back by 3 bases and J by 6 bases. The length of the CDR3 is 15 residues. Germline V CDR1 and CDR2: SGHDN, FVKESK. CDR3 protein: CASSQTGTGGFEQYF. In DNA form, the CDR3 reads TGTGCCAGCAGCCAGACCGGGACAGGGGGCTTCGAGCAGTACTTC.

This clonotype has only a few counts. The chain joins TRBV4-3 to TRBJ2-1; TRBD2 might be the D (6 bases). V was shortened by 4 bases and J by 14 bases, with 24 bases between the two germline ends. The CDR3 contains 15 residues. Germline assignment: CDR1 LGHNA and CDR2 YSLEER. This CDR3 is CASSPLVWGDQMEFF. CDR3 nucleotide sequence: TGCGCCAGCAGCCCACTCGTGTGGGGGGACCAGATGGAGTTCTTC.

The rearrangement joins TRBV29-1 to TRBJ2-1; tentative D call: TRBD2 (6 bases). Trimming pared 6 bases from V and 8 bases from J, leaving 14 bases between. CDR3 length: 12 residues. Germline-derived CDR1 and CDR2 are SQVTM and ANQGSEA. Here the CDR3 reads CSVRLVIYEQFF. CDR3 coding DNA: TGCAGCGTGCGACTAGTTATCTATGAGCAGTTCTTC.

In the case of this clonotype: A junction end diverges from the germline sequence, so it may reflect a read error. V and J are TRBV12-3 or TRBV12-4 and TRBJ2-3, with D possibly TRBD2 on 5 matching bases. The CDR3 totals 15 residues. As DNA, the CDR3 is TGTGCCGGCAGTTTACGTGGGAGTGTCACAGATACGCAGTATTTT. The encoded protein is CAGSLRGSVTDTQYF.

Details on this clonotype: Given a much more abundant clone one base away, this may be a read error. The rearrangement uses TRBV19 and TRBJ2-1; weak D call: TRBD1 (5 bases). The end of the DNA is better explained by TRBJ2-7, so the J call may be wrong. This CDR3 region has 14 residues. From germline, CDR1 is LNHDA and CDR2 SQIVND (reference sequence). The CDR3: CASSILQGHNEQYF. CDR3 nucleotides: TGTGCCAGTAGTATACTGCAGGGCCACAATGAGCAGTACTTC.

The chain uses TRBV6-6 and TRBJ2-5; D is possibly TRBD1 (6 bases). Judging by the DNA end, TRBJ2-7 fits better; the J call may be wrong. This CDR3 contains 14 residues. The V gene's germline CDR1 is MNHNY and CDR2 SVGAGI (reference sequence). The CDR3 is CASSYATGSGEQYF. Written as DNA, the CDR3 is TGTGCCAGCAGTTACGCCACAGGGTCCGGCGAGCAGTACTTC.

This clonotype was counted only a few times. This chain joins TRBV4-2 and TRBJ2-1; TRBD2 aligns across 11 bases. The CDR3 extends over 16 amino acids. V shed 0 bases, J shed 7 bases, and the junction held 5 bases outside the gene matches. CDR1 and CDR2 from the germline V gene are LGHNA and YNFKEQ. CDR3 in amino acids: CASSQEWASGRNEQFF. The CDR3 coding sequence is TGTGCCAGCAGCCAAGAGTGGGCTAGCGGGAGGAATGAGCAGTTCTTC.

Only one count was recorded for this clonotype. The chain combines TRBV4-3 with TRBJ2-5, with 9 bases matching TRBD1. CDR3 length: 15 amino acids. The trim removed 1 base at V and 5 bases at J, leaving 5 bases unmatched. Germline V gene data show CDR1 as LGHNA and CDR2 as YSLEER. In DNA form, the CDR3 reads TGCGCCAGCAGCCAAGGGGACAGGGTAGGGGAGACCCAGTACTTC. Its protein is CASSQGDRVGETQYF.

J is TRBJ2-4 and V is TRBV4-3; a weak D match, TRBD2 (6 bases). The CDR3 has 16 amino acids. CDR1 is LGHNA, CDR2 YSLEER, per germline. V lost 2 bases and J 5 bases, leaving 16 bases between the germline ends. Written as DNA, the CDR3 is TGCGCCAGCAGCCAAACGCACAACGGGGGACAAAACATTCAGTACTTC. Its protein is CASSQTHNGGQNIQYF.

The rearrangement joins TRBV2 to TRBJ1-6, with 9 bases that match TRBD1. J lost 10 bases, V lost 6 bases, and 7 bases had no gene match. The germline V gene has CDR1 SNHLY and CDR2 FYNNEI. This CDR3 is built from 14 residues. This chain's CDR3 is CASSEGQGLSPLHF. In nucleotides, the CDR3 is TGTGCCAGCAGCGAGGGACAGGGTTTGTCACCCCTCCACTTT.

Only one count was recorded for this clonotype. The chain couples TRBV20-1 to TRBJ2-7, with 7 bases aligning to TRBD2. CDR1 is DFQATT and CDR2 is SNEGSKA in the germline V gene (reference sequence). The CDR3 is 15 amino acids. V lost 1 base to trimming and J lost 2 bases; unmatched junction nucleotides: 8. CDR3 sequence (DNA): TGCAGTGCTAGAGGAAGAAGCGGGGTCACCTACGAGCAGTACTTC. Protein sequence: CSARGRSGVTYEQYF.

The gene calls are TRBV2 and TRBJ2-4; 9 bases map to TRBD2. The CDR3 extends over 15 amino acids. The V gene end was trimmed by 6 bases and the J gene end by 7 bases; junction bases not matched to a gene: 10. Germline lookup yields CDR1 SNHLY and CDR2 FYNNEI. The CDR3 reads CASRTDGTSNNIQYF. In DNA, the CDR3 is TGTGCCAGCAGAACGGACGGGACTAGCAATAACATTCAGTACTTC.

In this sample, this clonotype turned up a few times. One end of the junction varies from germline; a read error may be responsible. This chain joins TRBV2 and TRBJ2-7; 9 bases are shared with TRBD1. Germline V lookup: CDR1 SNHLY, CDR2 FYNNEI. This CDR3 has 15 residues. In DNA, the CDR3 is TGTGCCAGCAGTCGGGACAGGGATGACCACTACGTGCAGTACTTC. Its protein is CASSRDRDDHYVQYF.

The rearrangement joins TRBV28 to TRBJ2-7; 7 bases line up with TRBD2. The CDR3 extends over 15 amino acids. Looked up from germline, CDR1 is MDHEN and CDR2 is SYDVKM. J was trimmed by 2 bases and V by 3 bases; bases with no gene match: 7. CDR3 in amino acids: CASSLRTSRAYEQYF. The CDR3 DNA follows: TGTGCCAGCAGTTTGAGGACTAGTCGGGCCTACGAGCAGTACTTC.

The chain employs TRBV6-1 and TRBJ2-3; 7 bases map to TRBD2. Germline trimming cut 3 bases from V and 3 bases from J; bases unmatched to any gene: 9. The CDR3 is made up of 16 amino acids. CDR1 and CDR2 (germline): MNHNS, SASEGT. The CDR3, as DNA: TGTGCCAGCAGTGAGCTCCGGGACGGGGGGACAGATACGCAGTATTTT. Protein product: CASSELRDGGTDTQYF.

This chain joins TRBV7-2 and TRBJ2-1; a weak D match, TRBD2 (7 bases). The CDR3 loop spans 16 amino acids. Between the trimmed V and J ends, which lost 5 bases and 7 bases, there was a span of 21 bases. CDR1 and CDR2 (germline): SGHTA, FQGNSA. Here the CDR3 reads CASSNSQGGGDNEQFF. CDR3 DNA: TGTGCCAGCAGCAACTCGCAGGGAGGGGGGGATAATGAGCAGTTCTTC.

The rearrangement uses TRBV20-1 and TRBJ2-7; 11 bases agree with TRBD2. The germline V gene encodes CDR1 DFQATT and CDR2 SNEGSKA (reference sequence). This CDR3 is 14 amino acids long. Trimming at V came to 1 base and at J to 4 bases, leaving 3 bases not matched to a gene. CDR3 residues: CSARGLAGRYEQYF. The CDR3 DNA reads as TGCAGTGCTAGAGGACTAGCGGGAAGGTACGAGCAGTACTTC.

The V and J genes are TRBV20-1 and TRBJ2-1; unclear D gene. The CDR3 has 11 residues. Germline V lookup: CDR1 DFQATT, CDR2 SNEGSKA (reference sequence). V was trimmed by 4 bases and J by 6 bases, leaving 7 bases between them. The DNA for the CDR3 is TGCAGTGCTATGCGGACCAATGAGCAGTTCTTC. This codes for CSAMRTNEQFF.

The V call is TRBV7-2, the J call TRBJ1-1, with TRBD1 matching over 8 bases. CDR3 size: 14 residues. Germline-derived CDR1 and CDR2 are SGHTA and FQGNSA. J was trimmed by 5 bases and V by 5 bases; bases with no gene match: 7. The CDR3 spells CASSPYRGITEAFF. The CDR3 DNA reads as TGTGCCAGCAGCCCGTACAGGGGGATAACTGAAGCTTTCTTT.

This clonotype was observed at least ten times. This rearrangement joins TRBV27 to TRBJ2-7; 8 bases are a match to TRBD1. CDR3 length: 14 amino acids. Germline loops: CDR1 MNHEY, CDR2 SMNVEV (reference sequence). The junction had 7 bases not matched to a gene; V was cut back by 6 bases and J by 3 bases. The CDR3 nucleotides read TGTGCCAGCAGCCTCCGGGACAGGCTCTACGAGCAGTACTTC. It translates to CASSLRDRLYEQYF.

The CDR3 DNA is TGTGCCAGCAGCCAAGTCGCCGGGACAGGGAAGGGCGAGCAGTACTTC. Protein product: CASSQVAGTGKGEQYF. The rearrangement links TRBV3-1 to TRBJ2-7; 9 bases line up with TRBD1. Germline CDR1 is LGHDT and CDR2 is YNNKEL (reference sequence). The CDR3 runs to 16 residues. The ends lost 1 base at V and 6 bases at J; junction bases unmatched: 10.

This sequence joins TRBV18 and TRBJ1-4; D gene ambiguous. This CDR3 is built from 15 residues. Germline CDR1 and CDR2: KGHSH and LQKENI. Trimming removed 3 bases at V and 5 bases at J, with 13 bases between. In DNA, the CDR3 is TGTGCCAGCTCACCCGCAAAGGGTCAAAATGAAAAACTGTTTTTT. Amino acids: CASSPAKGQNEKLFF.

The rearrangement joins TRBV20-1 to TRBJ2-5, with D uncertain. Germline CDR1 and CDR2: DFQATT and SNEGSKA (reference sequence). V lost 1 base and J lost 2, with 8 bases in between. The CDR3 sequence is 13 residues long. The CDR3 nucleotides read TGCAGTGCTAGAGGTGGGCAGCAAGAGACCCAGTACTTC. Its protein is CSARGGQQETQYF.

The V call is TRBV6-6, the J call TRBJ2-7; D may be TRBD1 (6 bases). The CDR3 sequence is 13 residues long. Trimming pared 2 bases from V and 3 bases from J, leaving 8 bases between. Germline-derived CDR1 and CDR2 are MNHNY and SVGAGI (reference sequence). The chain's CDR3 is CASSYGTFYEQYF. In nucleotides, the CDR3 is TGTGCCAGCAGTTACGGGACATTCTACGAGCAGTACTTC.

Details on this clonotype: One end of the junction fails to match germline, which may point to a read error. V is TRBV6-6 and J is TRBJ2-1; 7 bases agree with TRBD2. Germline V gene data show CDR1 as MNHNY and CDR2 as SVGAGI (reference sequence). CDR3 length: 14 residues. The CDR3 DNA is TGTGCCAGCAGCCCGGCTAGCGGAAGGAATGAGCGGTTCTTC. Translation: CASSPASGRNERFF.

The chain joins TRBV7-2 to TRBJ2-5; D not resolved. This CDR3 has 14 amino acids. V was pared by 4 bases and J by 5 bases, with 14 bases between. Germline CDR1 is SGHTA and CDR2 is FQGNSA. CDR3 in DNA: TGTGCCAGCAGCTCACGGACCGATCGGGAGACCCAGTACTTC. Protein product: CASSSRTDRETQYF.

The chain uses TRBV30 and TRBJ2-7; 9 bases agree with TRBD2. Germline loops: CDR1 GTSNPN, CDR2 SVGIG (reference sequence). J was trimmed by 1 base and V by 1 base; bases with no gene match: 2. The CDR3 sequence is 14 residues long. The CDR3 nucleotides are TGTGCCTGGAGTGCGGGACTAGCATCCTACGAGCAGTACTTC. Encoded protein: CAWSAGLASYEQYF.

The chain's CDR3 is CASSRLVGGNNEQFF. The CDR3 bases are TGCGCCAGCAGCCGACTAGTGGGAGGTAACAATGAGCAGTTCTTC. The chain links TRBV5-1 to TRBJ2-1; D may be TRBD2 (6 bases). The germline V gene encodes CDR1 SGHRS and CDR2 YFSETQ. Trimming removed 4 bases from V and 5 bases from J, with 16 bases in between. The CDR3 loop spans 15 amino acids.

V usage is TRBV13 and J usage is TRBJ2-1; D might be TRBD2 (6 bases). This CDR3 is built from 14 residues. Per the germline V gene, CDR1 is PRHDT and CDR2 is FYEKMQ (reference sequence). Trimming shortened V by 0 bases and J by 9 bases, and 12 bases separated the two germline ends. CDR3: CASSLGQRASEQFF. The CDR3 DNA follows: TGTGCCAGCAGCTTAGGACAGCGGGCCAGTGAGCAGTTCTTC.

The V call is TRBV4-3, the J call TRBJ1-5, with D unclear. The CDR3 length is 13 residues. Per the germline V gene, CDR1 is LGHNA and CDR2 is YSLEER. V lost 0 bases, J lost 7 bases, and 7 bases lay in between. The CDR3 DNA is TGCGCCAGCAGCCAAGAGCCCGCCCAGCCCCAGCATTTT. Translation: CASSQEPAQPQHF.

The chain has TRBV14 and TRBJ2-1, with unresolved D. Trimming removed 9 bases from V and 6 bases from J, with 9 bases in between. The CDR3 is 11 amino acids. Germline CDR1 is SGHDN and CDR2 is FVKESK. CDR3 loop: CARSWGNEQFF. The CDR3 DNA sequence: TGTGCCAGGAGCTGGGGCAATGAGCAGTTCTTC.